This T cell receptor beta chain is drawn from a study of cytomegalovirus exposure and HLA in healthy donors. Across the study: Caucasian-associated ancestry cluster membership applied to about four fifths of 398 genotyped donors.

At collection, donors were nominally healthy, but unrecorded immune exposures were probable. Primers for the PCR totalled 60 Vbeta and 13 Jbeta. Libraries were prepared by immunoSEQ multiplex PCR; TCRdb keeps only in-frame clonotypes and omits some of them. Of approximately 170,000 clones listed, around 82% are singletons. In this sample, this clone turned up once. Its specificity is not known. The CDR3 length is 13 residues. Germline V gene lookup returns CDR1 SGDLS and CDR2 YYNGEE. V lost 7 bases, J lost 0 bases, and 10 bases lay in between. The study's findings and limits: When a later analysis was performed, an Asian-associated ancestry cluster reportedly had fewer N-insertions than the roughly 640-donor mean. Listed as cytomegalovirus-associated were 164 TCR beta chains.

The sequenced sample consisted of PBMCs. The chain joins TRBV9 to TRBJ1-1, with D maybe TRBD1 (6 bases). The TCR comes from a male donor in good health and CMV-seronegative. CDR3 nucleotides: TGTGCCAGCTCTCGGACAGTGAACACTGAAGCTTTCTTT. This translates into CASSRTVNTEAFF.